Below, one TCR beta chain is given with its context. What it recognizes is unknown. Germline values: CDR1 SGHRS, CDR2 YFSETQ. CDR3 size: 13 residues. V lost 4 bases and J 1 base, leaving 8 bases between the germline ends. The data derive from a study of cytomegalovirus exposure and HLA in healthy donors. Whole-study results and caveats: Three CMV-associated chains proved CMV antigen-specific in vitro.

It was with 60 Vbeta and 13 Jbeta primers that the PCR ran. TCRdb keeps only in-frame clones here, not all; method: immunoSEQ multiplex PCR. The profile shows 160,000 or so clones, over 70% of them singletons. This clonotype originated in a middle-aged woman in good health and CMV-seropositive. The chain recombines TRBV5-1 with TRBJ2-5; tentative D call: TRBD2 (5 bases). Sequencing was performed on PBMCs. The CDR3, as DNA: TGCGCCAGCAGCCCCGGGATCCAAGAGACCCAGTACTTC. Amino acid sequence: CASSPGIQETQYF.